Each of the 3 T cell receptor beta chains below was sequenced from the same sample in a study of blood T cell repertoires in COVID-19. The repertoire was sequenced with immunoSEQ multiplex PCR; TCRdb's copy has only in-frame clones and lacks some. The sample carries more than 75,000 clones, about 84% recorded once. Sequenced sample: peripheral blood. The receptors originated from a woman in her 70s with acute or convalescent COVID-19.

This chain links TRBV11-2 with TRBJ2-6; D unclear. Trimming stripped 5 bases from V and 0 bases from J, with 8 bases between. Per germline, CDR1 SGHAT and CDR2 FQNNGV. This CDR3 spans 15 amino acids. CDR3: CASSPAASGANVLTF. CDR3 bases: TGTGCCAGCAGCCCGGCGGCCTCTGGGGCCAACGTCCTGACTTTC.

The chain has TRBV27 and TRBJ2-3; D might be TRBD2 (5 bases). CDR1 is MNHEY, CDR2 SMNVEV, per germline (reference sequence). V was pared by 10 bases and J by 6 bases, with 17 bases between. This CDR3 has 13 residues. The CDR3 spells CATQVYGGDTQYF. The CDR3 coding sequence is TGTGCCACCCAGGTGTATGGCGGGGATACGCAGTATTTT.

This clone is a singleton in its sample. The J gene is TRBJ1-1, the V gene TRBV11-3, with 7 bases lining up with TRBD1. The CDR3 has 13 residues. CDR1 and CDR2 (germline): SGHNT, YENEEA. Unmatched junction bases numbered 4, after V lost 0 bases and J lost 9 bases. The CDR3 sequence: CASSLDTGQKAFF. The CDR3 coding sequence is TGTGCCAGCAGCTTAGATACGGGACAGAAAGCTTTCTTT.